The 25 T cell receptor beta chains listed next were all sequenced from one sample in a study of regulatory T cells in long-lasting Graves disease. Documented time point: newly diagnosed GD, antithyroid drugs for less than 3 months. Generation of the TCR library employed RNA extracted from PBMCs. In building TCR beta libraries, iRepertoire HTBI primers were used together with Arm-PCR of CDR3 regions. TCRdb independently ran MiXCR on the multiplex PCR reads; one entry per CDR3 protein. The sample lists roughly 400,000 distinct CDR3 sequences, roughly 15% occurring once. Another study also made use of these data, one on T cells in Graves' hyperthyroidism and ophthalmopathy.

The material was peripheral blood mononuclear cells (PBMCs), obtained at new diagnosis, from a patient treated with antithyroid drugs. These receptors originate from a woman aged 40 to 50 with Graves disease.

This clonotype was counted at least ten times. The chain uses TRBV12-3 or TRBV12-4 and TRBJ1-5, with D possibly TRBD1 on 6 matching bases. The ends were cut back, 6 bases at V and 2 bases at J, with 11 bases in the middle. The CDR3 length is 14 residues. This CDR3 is CASRFEGGNQPQHF. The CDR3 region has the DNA TGTGCCAGCAGATTTGAGGGGGGCAATCAGCCCCAGCATTTT.

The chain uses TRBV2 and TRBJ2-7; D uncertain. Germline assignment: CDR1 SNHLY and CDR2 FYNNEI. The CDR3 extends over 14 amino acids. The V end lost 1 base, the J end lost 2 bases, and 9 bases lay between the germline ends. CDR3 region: CASSEDGRTYEQYF. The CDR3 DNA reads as TGTGCCAGCAGTGAAGACGGTCGGACCTACGAGCAGTACTTC.

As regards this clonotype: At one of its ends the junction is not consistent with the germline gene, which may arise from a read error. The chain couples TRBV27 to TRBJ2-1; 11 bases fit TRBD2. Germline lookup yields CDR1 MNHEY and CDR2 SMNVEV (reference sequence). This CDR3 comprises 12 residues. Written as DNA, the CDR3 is TGCACTAGCGGGAGAAGCTACAATGAGCAGTTCTTC. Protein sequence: CTSGRSYNEQFF.

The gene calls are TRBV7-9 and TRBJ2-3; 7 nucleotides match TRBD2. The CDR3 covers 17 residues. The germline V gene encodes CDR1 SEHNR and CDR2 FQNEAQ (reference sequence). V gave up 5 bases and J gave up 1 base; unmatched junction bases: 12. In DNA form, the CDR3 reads TGTGCCAGCAGCGGTGGGGGGGGGGAGTCGCGCACAGATACGCAGTATTTT. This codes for CASSGGGGESRTDTQYF.

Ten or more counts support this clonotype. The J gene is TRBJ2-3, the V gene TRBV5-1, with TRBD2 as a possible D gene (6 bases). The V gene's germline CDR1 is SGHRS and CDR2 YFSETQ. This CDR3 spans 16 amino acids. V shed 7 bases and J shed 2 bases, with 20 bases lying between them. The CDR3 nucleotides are TGCGCCAGCGGACCCGGGAGCATCGACTACACAGATACGCAGTATTTT. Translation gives CASGPGSIDYTDTQYF.

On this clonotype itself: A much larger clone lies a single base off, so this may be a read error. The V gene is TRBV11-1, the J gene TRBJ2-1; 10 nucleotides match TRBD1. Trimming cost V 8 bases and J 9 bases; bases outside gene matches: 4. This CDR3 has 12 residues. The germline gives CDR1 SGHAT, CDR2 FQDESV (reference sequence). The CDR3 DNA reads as TGTGCCAGCCGGGACAGGGGCAGTGAGCAGTTCTTC. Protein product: CASRDRGSEQFF.

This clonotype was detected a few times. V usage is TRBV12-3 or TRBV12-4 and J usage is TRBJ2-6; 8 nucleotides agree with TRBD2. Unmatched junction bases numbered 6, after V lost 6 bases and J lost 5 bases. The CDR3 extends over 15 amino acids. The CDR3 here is CASSPGGVRANVLTF. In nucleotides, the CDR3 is TGTGCCAGCAGCCCGGGGGGGGTGAGGGCCAACGTCCTGACTTTC.

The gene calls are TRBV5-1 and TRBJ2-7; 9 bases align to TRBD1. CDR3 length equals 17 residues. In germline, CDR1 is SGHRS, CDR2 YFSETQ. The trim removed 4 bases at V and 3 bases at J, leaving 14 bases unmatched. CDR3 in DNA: TGCGCCAGCAGCAGAATAACCGGGACAGGGAGGATCTACGAGCAGTACTTC. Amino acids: CASSRITGTGRIYEQYF.

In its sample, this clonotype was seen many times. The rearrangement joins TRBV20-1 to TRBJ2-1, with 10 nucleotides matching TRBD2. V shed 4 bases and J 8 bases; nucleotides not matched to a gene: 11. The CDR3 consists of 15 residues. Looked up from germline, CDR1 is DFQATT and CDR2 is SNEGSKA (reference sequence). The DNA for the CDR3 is TGCAGTGCTACGATGGCTAGCGGGAGCCTGGATGAGCAGTTCTTC. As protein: CSATMASGSLDEQFF.

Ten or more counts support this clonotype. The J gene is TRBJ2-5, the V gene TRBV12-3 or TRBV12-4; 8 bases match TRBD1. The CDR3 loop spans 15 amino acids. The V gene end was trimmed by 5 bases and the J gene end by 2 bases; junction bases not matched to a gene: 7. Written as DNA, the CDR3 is TGTGCCAGCAGTCTAACCGGGACAGGTCAAGAGACCCAGTACTTC. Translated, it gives CASSLTGTGQETQYF.

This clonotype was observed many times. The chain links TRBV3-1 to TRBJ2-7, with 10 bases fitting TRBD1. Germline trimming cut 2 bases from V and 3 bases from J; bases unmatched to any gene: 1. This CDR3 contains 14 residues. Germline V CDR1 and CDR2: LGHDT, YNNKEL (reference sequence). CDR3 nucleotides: TGTGCCAGCAGCCAACGGACAGGGGGCTACGAGCAGTACTTC. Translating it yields CASSQRTGGYEQYF.

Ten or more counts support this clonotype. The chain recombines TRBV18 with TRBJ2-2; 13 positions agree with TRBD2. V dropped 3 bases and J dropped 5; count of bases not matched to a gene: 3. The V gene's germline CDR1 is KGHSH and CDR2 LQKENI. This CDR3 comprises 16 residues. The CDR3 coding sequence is TGTGCCAGCTCACCCGAGGGACTAGCGGGAACCGGGGAGCTGTTTTTT. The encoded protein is CASSPEGLAGTGELFF.

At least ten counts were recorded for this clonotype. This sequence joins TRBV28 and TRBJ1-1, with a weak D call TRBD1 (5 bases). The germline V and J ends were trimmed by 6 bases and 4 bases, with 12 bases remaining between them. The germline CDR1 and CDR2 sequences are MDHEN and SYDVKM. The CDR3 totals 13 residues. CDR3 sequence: CASRTDSGTEAFF. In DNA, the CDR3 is TGTGCCAGCAGAACCGACAGTGGCACTGAAGCTTTCTTT.

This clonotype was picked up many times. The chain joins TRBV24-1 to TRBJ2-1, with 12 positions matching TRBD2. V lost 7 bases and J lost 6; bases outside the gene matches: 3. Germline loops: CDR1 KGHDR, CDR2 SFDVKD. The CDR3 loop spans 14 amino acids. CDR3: CATRSSGRANEQFF. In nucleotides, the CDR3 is TGTGCCACCAGGTCTAGCGGGAGGGCCAATGAGCAGTTCTTC.

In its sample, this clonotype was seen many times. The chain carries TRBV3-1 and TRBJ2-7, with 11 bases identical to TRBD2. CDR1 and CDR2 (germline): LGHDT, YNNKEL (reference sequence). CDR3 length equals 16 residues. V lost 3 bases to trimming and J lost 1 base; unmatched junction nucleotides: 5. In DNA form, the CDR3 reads TGTGCCAGCAGCCAGACGACTAGCGGGACTTCCTACGAGCAGTACTTC. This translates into CASSQTTSGTSYEQYF.

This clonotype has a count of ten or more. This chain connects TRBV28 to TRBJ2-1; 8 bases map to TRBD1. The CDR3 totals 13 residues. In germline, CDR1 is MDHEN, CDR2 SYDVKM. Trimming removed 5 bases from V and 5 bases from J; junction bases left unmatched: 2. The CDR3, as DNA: TGTGCCAGCAGTCCCAGGGGGCACAATGAGCAGTTCTTC. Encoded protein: CASSPRGHNEQFF.

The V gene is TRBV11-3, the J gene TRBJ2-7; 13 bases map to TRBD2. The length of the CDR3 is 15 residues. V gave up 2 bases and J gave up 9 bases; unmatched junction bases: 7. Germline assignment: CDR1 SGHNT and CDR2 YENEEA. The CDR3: CASSLSGLAGRVQYF. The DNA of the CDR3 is TGTGCCAGCAGCTTATCGGGACTAGCGGGACGCGTGCAGTACTTC.

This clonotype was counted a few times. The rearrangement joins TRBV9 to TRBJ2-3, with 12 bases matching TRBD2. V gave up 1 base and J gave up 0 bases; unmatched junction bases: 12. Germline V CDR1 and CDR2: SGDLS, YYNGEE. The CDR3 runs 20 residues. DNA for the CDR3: TGTGCCAGCAGCGTAAGCCCCCATCCGACTAGCGGGAGAAGCACAGATACGCAGTATTTT. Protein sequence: CASSVSPHPTSGRSTDTQYF.

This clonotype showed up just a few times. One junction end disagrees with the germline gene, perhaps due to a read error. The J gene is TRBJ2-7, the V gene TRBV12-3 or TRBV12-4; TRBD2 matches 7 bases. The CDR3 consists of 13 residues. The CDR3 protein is CASSLGGSYGQYF. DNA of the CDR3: TGTGCCAGCAGTTTGGGGGGGTCCTACGGGCAGTACTTC.

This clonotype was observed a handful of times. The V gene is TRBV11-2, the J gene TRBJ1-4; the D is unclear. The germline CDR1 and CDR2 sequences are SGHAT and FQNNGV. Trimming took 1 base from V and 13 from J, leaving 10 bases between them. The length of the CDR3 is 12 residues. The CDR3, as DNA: TGTGCCAGCAGCTTAGGCGGGCCGGTACTGTTTTTT. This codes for CASSLGGPVLFF.

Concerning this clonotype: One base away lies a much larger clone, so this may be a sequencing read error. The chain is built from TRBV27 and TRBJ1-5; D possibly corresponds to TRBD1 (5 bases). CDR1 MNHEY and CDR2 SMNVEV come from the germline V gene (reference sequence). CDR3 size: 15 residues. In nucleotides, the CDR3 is TGTGCCAGCAATTTAAGGGGTAGTCCTTATCAGCCCCAGCATTTT. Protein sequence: CASNLRGSPYQPQHF.

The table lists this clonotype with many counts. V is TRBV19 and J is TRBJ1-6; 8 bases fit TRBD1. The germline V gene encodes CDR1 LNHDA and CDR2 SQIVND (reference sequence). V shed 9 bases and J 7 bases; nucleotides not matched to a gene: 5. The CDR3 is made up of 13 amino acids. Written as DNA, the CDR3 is TGTGCCAGCGGGACAGGTCACAATTCACCCCTCCACTTT. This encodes CASGTGHNSPLHF.

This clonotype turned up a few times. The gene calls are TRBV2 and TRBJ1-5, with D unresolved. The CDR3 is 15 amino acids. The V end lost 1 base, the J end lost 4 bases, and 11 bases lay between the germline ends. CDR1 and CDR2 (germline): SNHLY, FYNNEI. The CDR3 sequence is CASSEDEGRNQPQHF. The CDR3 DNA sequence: TGTGCCAGCAGTGAAGACGAAGGGCGTAATCAGCCCCAGCATTTT.

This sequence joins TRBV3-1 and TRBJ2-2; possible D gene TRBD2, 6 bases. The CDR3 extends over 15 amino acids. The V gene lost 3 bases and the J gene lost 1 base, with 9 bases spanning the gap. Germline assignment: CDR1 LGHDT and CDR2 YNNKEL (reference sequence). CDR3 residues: CASSQDYRNTGELFF. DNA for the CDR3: TGTGCCAGCAGCCAGGACTACAGGAACACCGGGGAGCTGTTTTTT.

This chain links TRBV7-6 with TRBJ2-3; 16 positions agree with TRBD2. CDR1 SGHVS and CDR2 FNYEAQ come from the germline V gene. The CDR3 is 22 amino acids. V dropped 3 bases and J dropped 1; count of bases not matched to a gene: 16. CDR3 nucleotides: TGTGCCAGCAGCTTGGGGACCGGGACTAGCGGGAGGGCCGATCGGGGCACAGATACGCAGTATTTT. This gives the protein CASSLGTGTSGRADRGTDTQYF. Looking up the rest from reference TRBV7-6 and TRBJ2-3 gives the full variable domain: GAGVSQSPRYKVTKRGQDVALRCDPISGHVSLYWYRQALGQGPEFLTYFNYEAQQDKSGLPNDRFSAERPEGSISTLTIQRTEQRDSAMYRCASSLGTGTSGRADRGTDTQYFGPGTRLTVL.